Given below is one T cell receptor beta chain in context. It lacks a known antigen. No base quality information exists; no much larger clone differs at one position. The sample belongs to a study of identical twins listed by TCRdb under 2016. As for the study more broadly: To test whether fetal clonotypes persist, the study used deep sequencing on TCR alpha and beta repertoires from monozygotic twins, unrelated adults of various ages, and cord blood. To rule out contamination, the twin experiments were replicated at different times with different library preparation protocols.

Study-wide conclusions, independent of this receptor: Because the same donors could not be followed over many years, the conclusions relied on cross-sectional statistical analysis. In monozygotic twins, out-of-frame TCR alpha sharing was systematically underestimated by recombination models, although the models agreed with sharing between unrelated individuals. Compared with coincidental sharing between unrelated individuals, an excess of low generation-probability sequences was observed among out-of-frame TCR alpha sequences shared between twins. Abundant cord blood beta clonotypes had fewer insertions, young adult naive repertoires showed a similar but weaker trend, and memory repertoires showed no such trend. Zero-insertion analyses could be partly confounded by invariant T cells such as MAIT and iNKT, though diverse VJ usage argued against such confounding for most clonotypes. Excess twin sharing in beta out-of-frame sequences was weaker because fewer shared sequences lowered the signal-to-noise ratio.

All donors were healthy Caucasians. The twin cohort consisted of three pairs of female monozygotic twins, all aged roughly 18 to 30 years. Positive isolation kits from Invitrogen were used to isolate the CD4+ and CD8+ T cell populations. Library creation used 5' RACE. Sequenced on an Illumina HiSeq 2000. Template switching introduced a universal primer binding site; the final cDNA contained a unique molecular identifier, enabling accurate counting of TCR cDNA molecules. Specific primers in the conserved constant-segment region were used to synthesize first-strand cDNA for the TCR alpha and beta chains. To control for contamination, every cDNA library carried two barcodes: a SMART-Mk sample barcode plus Illumina barcodes. TruSeq adapter sequences along with Illumina sample barcodes were introduced in two successive PCR steps. The TCR alpha and beta cDNA libraries were sequenced on the Illumina HiSeq platform using custom primers. The study's own analysis went as follows. Unique molecular identifiers were extracted from raw reads with MiGEC, and CDR3 positions were determined with MiXCR. For each individual, recombination models were inferred using an EM algorithm with the repgenHMM and IGoR tools. Shared clonotypes were analyzed with the tcR package in R, and sharing was normalized by the product of cloneset sizes. To study raw recombination free of thymic and clonal selection effects, out-of-frame nonproductive sequences were analyzed. TCRdb reran the public reads through fastp at Q25 and MiXCR, keeping productive beta chains. Each entry merges the rows of one CDR3 protein and shows their most common DNA and genes. None of the V and J calls come from the authors' own analysis; TCRdb made them. The sample includes 400,000 to 600,000 distinct CDR3 sequences, with under 25% observed a single time. About 0.5% of the sample is in the top ten clones.

The same sample was also used in a study of yellow fever vaccine responses in identical twins. From that second study: According to the authors, in identical twins the way T cells responded to vaccination appeared partly convergent and partly personalized. In the study, vaccine-responding T cell clones were precisely tracked in identical twins.

The clonotype was recovered from a woman aged 18-29 years in good health. The sequencing input was CD4+ T cells sorted from blood.

CDR3 sequence: CASSLRRQVNQPQHF. Read as DNA, the sequence is TGTGCCAGCAGTTTAAGGAGGCAGGTCAATCAGCCCCAGCATTTT. The chain is assembled from TRBV12-3 or TRBV12-4 and TRBJ1-5; there is no confident call for the D gene. Taken from cysteine to phenylalanine, the CDR3 has 15 residues. Left in the record is the CDR3 DNA by itself, 45 bases read in frame from the first base. V loses 2 bases of germline sequence and J loses 3 bases, and the interval between the two ends is 11 bases.